A single sample is the source of the 32 T cell receptor beta chains below, sequenced in a study of prognosis after radiotherapy for stage I lung cancer. With two-round multiplex PCR, TCR beta CDR3 sequences were amplified from genomic DNA. Gene-specific primers for each TRBV and TRBJ gene drove first-round PCR. TCRdb recomputed calls from the multiplex PCR reads with MiXCR, one row per CDR3 protein. Of fewer than 25,000 distinct CDR3 sequences listed, approximately 42% are singletons. This specimen was PBMCs, taken before or after stereotactic body radiation therapy (not recorded which). These TCRs come from a donor older than 45 with non-small cell lung cancer.

The table lists this clonotype with many counts. The chain recombines TRBV18 with TRBJ2-1; D might be TRBD1 (6 bases). CDR3 size: 15 residues. V was shortened by 3 bases and J by 7 bases, with 16 bases between the two germline ends. In germline, CDR1 is KGHSH, CDR2 LQKENI. CDR3 sequence reads: CASSPRGRGGNEQFF. In DNA form, the CDR3 reads TGTGCCAGCTCACCGAGAGGCAGGGGTGGTAATGAGCAGTTCTTC.

About this clonotype: A far larger clone is just one base off, so this is likely a read error. The genes are TRBV6-4 and TRBJ2-7; 14 nucleotides align to TRBD2. V lost 5 bases to trimming and J lost 0 bases; unmatched junction nucleotides: 12. Germline values: CDR1 MRHNA, CDR2 SNTAGT. The CDR3 sequence is 19 residues long. CDR3 nucleotide sequence: TGTGCCAGCAGTCCCGTGACTAGCGGGAGGGCCCCAAGCTCCTACGAGCAGTACTTC. Translation: CASSPVTSGRAPSSYEQYF.

With respect to this clonotype: A far larger clone differs by one base, so this is likely a read error. The conserved closing phenylalanine or tryptophan is absent in this CDR3, likely reflecting a read error. Here the CDR3 DNA reads TGTGCCAGCAGCCTTGAGGGGCTCAATGAGCAGTTCTCC. It is translated as CASSLEGLNEQFS. This rearrangement joins TRBV7-2 to TRBJ2-1, with D perhaps given as TRBD1 or TRBD2 (5 bases each). The V gene's germline CDR1 is SGHTA and CDR2 FQGNSA. Trimming took off 5 bases at V and 6 bases at J, with 11 bases between the two ends. CDR3 size: 13 residues.

This rearrangement joins TRBV2 to TRBJ2-1, with no clear D. Germline V gene sequence: CDR1 SNHLY, CDR2 FYNNEI. Trimming pared 6 bases from V and 5 bases from J, leaving 5 bases between. The CDR3 loop spans 11 amino acids. CDR3 loop: CASSYDNEQFF. CDR3 nucleotides: TGTGCCAGCAGCTACGACAATGAGCAGTTCTTC.

As to this clonotype: Just one base apart from a much larger clone, this may be a read error. The chain carries TRBV14 and TRBJ1-1, with D unresolved. From germline, CDR1 is SGHDN and CDR2 FVKESK. CDR3 size: 13 residues. In DNA form, the CDR3 reads TGTGCCAGCAGACAAGATCGGGACACTGAAGCTTTCTTT. Translated: CASRQDRDTEAFF.

The chain carries TRBV7-8 and TRBJ1-2; D unresolved. The V and J ends lost 5 bases and 5 bases respectively, with 12 bases between them. Germline CDR1 is SGHVS and CDR2 is FQNEAQ. The CDR3 is 13 residues long. The CDR3: CASSLHTGYGYTF. The DNA of the CDR3 is TGTGCCAGCAGCCTCCATACGGGATATGGCTACACCTTC.

About this clonotype: One end of the junction varies from germline; a read error may be responsible. The chain is built from TRBV11-2 and TRBJ2-7, with TRBD1 matching 9 bases. CDR3 length: 13 amino acids. Germline loops: CDR1 SGHAT, CDR2 FQNNGV. CDR3 protein: CVSSSGTGYEQYF. The CDR3 nucleotides are TGTGTCAGCAGCTCGGGGACAGGGTACGAGCAGTACTTC.

On this clonotype itself: This may be a read error: a much more frequent sequence differs by one nucleotide. The genes are TRBV28 and TRBJ1-1, with D perhaps TRBD1 (6 bases). V lost 4 bases and J lost 6, with 18 bases in between. The length of the CDR3 is 15 residues. The germline gives CDR1 MDHEN, CDR2 SYDVKM. CDR3 in DNA: TGTGCCAGCAGTTCCCAGACAGGAAGGGTCGCTGAAGCTTTCTTT. Translating it yields CASSSQTGRVAEAFF.

This clonotype came up once. This probably arose from a read error, given a far larger clone one base away. The V call is TRBV6-4, the J call TRBJ2-5; 8 nucleotides align to TRBD1. The CDR3 covers 16 residues. Trimming took 9 bases from V and 4 from J; bases not matched to a gene: 16. Germline lookup yields CDR1 MRHNA and CDR2 SNTAGT. The CDR3 DNA sequence: TGTGCCAGAAGCCTCCAGACAGGGGTAAACGGAGAGACCCAGTACTTC. Protein product: CARSLQTGVNGETQYF.

Comments on this clonotype: A much larger clonotype is one base distant, so this may be a read error. The rearrangement links TRBV6-2 or TRBV6-3 to TRBJ2-5, with D possibly being TRBD2 (6 bases). CDR1 and CDR2 (germline): MNHEY, SVGEGT. This CDR3 is built from 13 residues. The CDR3 DNA sequence: TGTGCCAGCAGTTTTGGGAGGATGGAGACCAAGTACTTC. Translation: CASSFGRMETKYF.

The chain employs TRBV28 and TRBJ1-6; D is possibly TRBD1 (6 bases). Trimming left V 8 bases short and J 0 bases short, with 14 bases between. The CDR3 covers 16 residues. Germline CDR1 and CDR2: MDHEN and SYDVKM. The CDR3 loop reads CASQTGLGSYNSPLHF. In DNA form, the CDR3 reads TGTGCCAGCCAAACAGGGTTGGGCTCCTATAATTCACCCCTCCACTTT.

This clonotype appeared many times. The chain carries TRBV15 and TRBJ1-5; D unclear. V lost 0 bases and J lost 0, with 6 bases in between. The CDR3 spans 15 residues. Germline V gives CDR1 LNHNV, CDR2 YYDKDF (reference sequence). The CDR3 loop reads CATSRDYNSNQPQHF. Here the CDR3 DNA reads TGTGCCACCAGCAGAGATTATAATAGCAATCAGCCCCAGCATTTT.

As concerns this clonotype: Mismatch with germline at one junction end may stem from a read error. The chain links TRBV7-8 to TRBJ2-7; 14 bases fit TRBD2. This CDR3 region has 17 residues. Looked up from germline, CDR1 is SGHVS and CDR2 is FQNEAQ. The DNA of the CDR3 is TGTGCCAGTAGCTACGGACTAGCGGGGGGACAAAATTACGAGCAGTACTTC. Protein product: CASSYGLAGGQNYEQYF.

The chain has TRBV5-1 and TRBJ1-2, with 12 bases fitting TRBD1. Trimming cost V 3 bases and J 7 bases; bases outside gene matches: 7. Germline V gives CDR1 SGHRS, CDR2 YFSETQ. CDR3 length: 15 amino acids. DNA of the CDR3: TGCGCCAGCAGCTCCCCGGGACAGGGGGCGGTTGGCTACACCTTC. It translates to CASSSPGQGAVGYTF.

This clonotype was counted many times. The rearrangement joins TRBV27 to TRBJ2-2, with TRBD2 matching 8 bases. J lost 4 bases, V lost 6 bases, and 4 bases had no gene match. The germline V gene encodes CDR1 MNHEY and CDR2 SMNVEV (reference sequence). The length of the CDR3 is 14 residues. CDR3 protein: CASRKREFTGELFF. The CDR3 DNA reads as TGTGCCAGCAGAAAGCGGGAGTTCACCGGGGAGCTGTTTTTT.

At least ten counts were recorded for this clonotype. The genes are TRBV29-1 and TRBJ1-1; tentative D call: TRBD1 (6 bases). Germline CDR1 and CDR2: SQVTM and ANQGSEA. This CDR3 spans 14 amino acids. The V gene lost 6 bases and the J gene lost 0 bases, with 14 bases spanning the gap. As DNA, the CDR3 is TGCAGCGTGACGAAGGGGGGTCTGAACACTGAAGCTTTCTTT. This translates into CSVTKGGLNTEAFF.

This clonotype appeared many times. The rearrangement links TRBV5-6 to TRBJ2-1, with TRBD2 as a possible D gene (5 bases). The CDR3 is 16 amino acids. The germline gives CDR1 SGHDT, CDR2 YYEEEE. V shed 4 bases and J shed 9 bases, with 23 bases lying between them. Here the CDR3 reads CASSMGAFEGLGEQFF. The CDR3 coding sequence is TGTGCCAGCAGCATGGGAGCGTTTGAGGGATTAGGTGAGCAGTTCTTC.

Note on this clonotype: A read error may explain this, as a much larger clone is one base away. This chain uses TRBV20-1 with TRBJ1-1, with D hard to call. CDR1 and CDR2 (germline): DFQATT, SNEGSKA (reference sequence). CDR3 length: 16 residues. This chain's CDR3 is CSTREGSRQMNTEAFF. CDR3 DNA sequence: TGCAGTACTAGAGAGGGATCTCGACAAATGAACACTGAAGCTTTCTTT.

This clonotype was found many times. The chain has TRBV19 and TRBJ1-1; no clear D gene. Germline-derived CDR1 and CDR2 are LNHDA and SQIVND (reference sequence). V lost 8 bases and J 0 bases, leaving 10 bases between the germline ends. CDR3 length: 13 amino acids. The CDR3, as DNA: TGTGCCAGTTCGGGCACCCTGAACACTGAAGCTTTCTTT. Its translation: CASSGTLNTEAFF.

The sample holds many counts of this clonotype. The chain's CDR3 is CASSPGQGQNIQYF. CDR3 nucleotides: TGTGCCAGCAGCCCCGGACAGGGCCAAAACATTCAGTACTTC. The rearrangement uses TRBV6-1 and TRBJ2-4; 8 nucleotides line up with TRBD1. There are 14 residues in the CDR3. V was clipped by 6 bases and J by 5 bases; unmatched bases: 6. CDR1 and CDR2 (germline): MNHNS, SASEGT.

This clonotype was detected many times. The chain employs TRBV30 and TRBJ2-7; D possibly corresponds to TRBD1 (6 bases). The CDR3 is 15 residues long. Per the germline V gene, CDR1 is GTSNPN and CDR2 is SVGIG (reference sequence). Trimming shortened V by 1 base and J by 7 bases, and 20 bases separated the two germline ends. CDR3 amino acids: CAWSGAWDIGREQYF. CDR3 DNA sequence: TGTGCCTGGAGTGGGGCATGGGACATCGGTCGGGAGCAGTACTTC. Using reference TRBV30 and TRBJ2-7 for the parts outside the CDR3, the full variable domain is SQTIHQWPATLVQPVGSPLSLECTVEGTSNPNLYWYRQAAGRGLQLLFYSVGIGQISSEVPQNLSASRPQDRQFILSSKKLLLSDSGFYLCAWSGAWDIGREQYFGPGTRLTVT.

As concerns this clonotype: A read error may be the cause here, since a much bigger clone is one base away. This chain links TRBV29-1 with TRBJ1-1; D perhaps matches TRBD1 (5 bases). The CDR3 is 12 residues long. The germline V gene has CDR1 SQVTM and CDR2 ANQGSEA. CDR3 in amino acids: CGVGPSNTEAFF. CDR3 DNA sequence: TGCGGCGTGGGGCCGTCGAACACTGAAGCTTTCTTT. Filled out from reference TRBV29-1 and TRBJ1-1, the complete variable domain reads SAVISQKPSRDICQRGTSLTIQCQVDSQVTMMFWYRQQPGQSLTLIATANQGSEATYESGFVIDKFPISRPNLTFSTLTVSNMSPEDSSIYLCGVGPSNTEAFFGQGTRLTVV.

This clonotype was found many times. CDR3 region: CASSIQANNSPLHF. DNA for the CDR3: TGTGCCAGCAGTATACAGGCGAATAATTCACCCCTCCACTTT. The chain uses TRBV25-1 and TRBJ1-6; D may be TRBD1 (5 bases). Germline-derived CDR1 and CDR2 are MGHDK and SYGVNS. Trimming stripped 5 bases from V and 5 bases from J, with 10 bases between. This CDR3 region has 14 residues.

This clonotype was counted at least ten times. The CDR3 nucleotides are TGTGCCAGCAGTGGCTTGGACAGGCGGGTTGGCTATGGCTACACCTTC. Residues: CASSGLDRRVGYGYTF. The rearrangement joins TRBV25-1 to TRBJ1-2; 7 positions agree with TRBD1. The CDR3 spans 16 residues. Trimming at V came to 4 bases and at J to 4 bases, leaving 12 bases not matched to a gene. Germline CDR1 and CDR2: MGHDK and SYGVNS.

This clonotype was detected ten times or more. The chain carries TRBV29-1 and TRBJ2-1, with D tentatively TRBD2 (5 bases). The CDR3 has 15 residues. Trimming took off 3 bases at V and 3 bases at J, with 15 bases between the two ends. Germline V CDR1 and CDR2: SQVTM, ANQGSEA. This CDR3 is CSVDDQRINYNEQFF. The DNA for the CDR3 is TGCAGCGTTGATGACCAGCGGATTAACTACAATGAGCAGTTCTTC.

This clonotype rates as medium-sized. This chain links TRBV24-1 with TRBJ2-7; possible D gene TRBD2, 5 bases. The CDR3 spans 12 residues. CDR1 and CDR2 from the germline V gene are KGHDR and SFDVKD. Trimming removed 4 bases at V and 4 bases at J, with 7 bases between. This CDR3 is CATSDPGYEQYF. In nucleotides, the CDR3 is TGTGCCACCAGTGACCCGGGATACGAGCAGTACTTC.

In this sample, this clonotype turned up a few times. This likely came from a read error, as a far larger clone is one base away. V is TRBV6-9 and J is TRBJ1-5; no firm D call. Germline V gene data show CDR1 as MNHGY and CDR2 as SVAAGI. This CDR3 has 12 amino acids. CDR3 nucleotide sequence: TGTGCCAGCACTTATAGCAATCAGCCCCAGCATTTT. Translated, it gives CASTYSNQPQHF.

V usage is TRBV27 and J usage is TRBJ2-5; tentative D call: TRBD2 (6 bases). The germline CDR1 and CDR2 sequences are MNHEY and SMNVEV (reference sequence). Deletions cut 3 bases from V and 2 bases from J, with 13 bases between. The CDR3 extends over 15 amino acids. CDR3: CASSLAGPQQETQYF. The CDR3 DNA follows: TGTGCCAGCAGTTTGGCGGGGCCTCAGCAAGAGACCCAGTACTTC.

This clonotype came up many times. This CDR3 is CASSSDYSDTQYF. The CDR3 nucleotides are TGTGCCAGCAGCTCCGATTATTCAGATACGCAGTATTTT. The chain links TRBV5-6 to TRBJ2-3; the D is unclear. Germline assignment: CDR1 SGHDT and CDR2 YYEEEE. The germline V and J ends were trimmed by 3 bases and 4 bases, with 9 bases remaining between them. The CDR3 has 13 amino acids.

By proportion, this clonotype is hyperexpanded. The V gene is TRBV11-2, the J gene TRBJ2-7; D may be TRBD2 (6 bases). The germline V and J ends were trimmed by 3 bases and 0 bases, with 12 bases remaining between them. CDR1 is SGHAT and CDR2 is FQNNGV in the germline V gene. This CDR3 is 15 amino acids long. CDR3 in DNA: TGTGCCAGCAGCTTCGGCGCGGGACCCTCCTACGAGCAGTACTTC. It specifies CASSFGAGPSYEQYF.

This clonotype occurred a few times. A read error is possible here, since a much larger clone lies one base away. The J gene is TRBJ2-7, the V gene TRBV29-1, with 7 bases identical to TRBD1. Germline trimming cut 5 bases from V and 7 bases from J; bases unmatched to any gene: 11. Germline CDR1 and CDR2: SQVTM and ANQGSEA. There are 13 residues in the CDR3. DNA of the CDR3: TGCAGCGTTTCAAAAGGGACAGTGGAAGAGCAGTACTTC. Protein: CSVSKGTVEEQYF.

This clonotype was seen ten or more times. V usage is TRBV27 and J usage is TRBJ1-5, with D tentatively TRBD1 (5 bases). Germline values: CDR1 MNHEY, CDR2 SMNVEV (reference sequence). V was cut by 3 bases and J by 1 base, with 7 bases left in between. This CDR3 is 14 amino acids long. CDR3 DNA: TGTGCCAGCAGTTTTGGGGACAGCAATCAGCCCCAGCATTTT. Translated, it gives CASSFGDSNQPQHF.